The 18 T cell receptor beta chains below were found in one sample sequenced in a study of T cells after yellow fever vaccination. TCRdb analysed the 5' RACE reads with MiXCR anew, one entry per CDR3 protein. The sample consists of hundreds of thousands of distinct CDR3 sequences, 20% to 25% of them appearing once. Here the sequenced sample was PBMCs, taken roughly 20 days after the first yellow fever vaccination. The receptors stem from a man between 18 and 29 years old who received the YFV17D yellow fever vaccine.

V and J are TRBV5-1 and TRBJ2-5; perhaps TRBD1 as D (6 bases). Germline-derived CDR1 and CDR2 are SGHRS and YFSETQ. V gave up 7 bases and J gave up 2 bases, with 24 bases separating them. This CDR3 has 17 amino acids. For the CDR3, the DNA is TGCGCCAGCCTACCCAGGGGCACTAGGTGGGATCAAGAGACCCAGTACTTC. Its protein is CASLPRGTRWDQETQYF.

The rearrangement uses TRBV5-1 and TRBJ2-3; D is ambiguous. The CDR3 covers 16 residues. V lost 0 bases and J lost 8, with 19 bases in between. CDR1 and CDR2 (germline): SGHRS, YFSETQ. CDR3 region: CASSLGRLSFRSTQYF. The CDR3, as DNA: TGCGCCAGCAGCTTGGGGCGCCTAAGCTTTCGAAGTACGCAGTATTTT.

This chain joins TRBV5-6 and TRBJ2-5; 10 nucleotides agree with TRBD2. The V and J ends lost 2 bases and 4 bases, in that order; junction bases with no gene match: 11. CDR1 and CDR2 (germline): SGHDT, YYEEEE. The CDR3 is 17 amino acids. CDR3 sequence: CASSFIASGGDGETQYF. The CDR3 coding sequence is TGTGCCAGCAGCTTTATTGCCAGCGGGGGGGATGGAGAGACCCAGTACTTC.

In this sample, this clonotype turned up a few times. V usage is TRBV7-2 and J usage is TRBJ2-2; D unresolved. This CDR3 is 12 amino acids long. Germline values: CDR1 SGHTA, CDR2 FQGNSA. Trimming shortened V by 3 bases and J by 7 bases, and 6 bases separated the two germline ends. This CDR3 is CASSFSFGELFF. The CDR3 nucleotides read TGTGCCAGCAGCTTTTCATTCGGGGAGCTGTTTTTT.

The chain joins TRBV28 to TRBJ2-1; unclear D gene. V was cut by 3 bases and J by 3 bases, with 12 bases left in between. Germline V CDR1 and CDR2: MDHEN, SYDVKM. The CDR3 extends over 15 amino acids. DNA for the CDR3: TGTGCCAGCAGTTTTTTTGTAGGGAACTACAATGAGCAGTTCTTC. Encoded protein: CASSFFVGNYNEQFF.

The table lists this clonotype with many counts. The V and J genes are TRBV4-2 and TRBJ2-4; 9 bases fit TRBD2. This CDR3 is 15 amino acids long. The germline V gene has CDR1 LGHNA and CDR2 YNFKEQ. V lost 4 bases and J lost 0; bases outside the gene matches: 1. CDR3 coding DNA: TGTGCCAGCAGCCTAGCGGGGGAAGCCAAAAACATTCAGTACTTC. Encoded protein: CASSLAGEAKNIQYF.

This rearrangement joins TRBV4-3 to TRBJ2-7; 8 nucleotides align to TRBD1. The CDR3 loop spans 15 amino acids. Germline V CDR1 and CDR2: LGHNA, YSLEER. Trimming cost V 1 base and J 4 bases; bases outside gene matches: 6. This CDR3 reads CASSQGTGTGYEQYF. The CDR3 bases are TGCGCCAGCAGCCAAGGGACAGGGACGGGGTACGAGCAGTACTTC.

There are a few counts of this clonotype. Compared with germline, one end of the junction differs, possibly owing to a read error. This chain links TRBV7-9 with TRBJ2-2, with D unclear. The CDR3 is 9 amino acids. Looked up from germline, CDR1 is SEHNR and CDR2 is FQNEAQ (reference sequence). The CDR3 sequence: CASSLAEVF. The CDR3 DNA follows: TGTGCCAGCAGCTTAGCCGAGGTTTTT.

Notes on this clonotype: Sequence at one end of the junction differs from germline and may be a read error. The rearrangement joins TRBV20-1 to TRBJ1-2; unclear D gene. This CDR3 is built from 9 residues. Germline-derived CDR1 and CDR2 are DFQATT and SNEGSKA (reference sequence). The CDR3 DNA is TGCAGTGCTAGTTATGCTACCCTCTTC. This sequence encodes CSASYATLF.

This clonotype was recorded at least ten times. The chain links TRBV12-3 or TRBV12-4 to TRBJ2-1, with D possibly TRBD2 on 7 matching bases. This CDR3 spans 14 amino acids. Trimming took 5 bases from V and 9 from J, leaving 17 bases between them. The CDR3 loop is CASSPQAGAGEQFF. CDR3 sequence (DNA): TGTGCCAGCAGTCCGCAGGCGGGGGCTGGTGAGCAGTTCTTC.

This clonotype showed up just a few times. V usage is TRBV7-2 and J usage is TRBJ2-3, with D perhaps given as TRBD1 or TRBD2 (5 bases each). The CDR3 sequence is 15 residues long. Germline CDR1 SGHTA, CDR2 FQGNSA. The V gene lost 0 bases and the J gene lost 2 bases, with 9 bases spanning the gap. CDR3 coding DNA: TGTGCCAGCAGCTTAGCGGTAGGGACCACAGATACGCAGTATTTT. Residues: CASSLAVGTTDTQYF.

This clonotype came up a few times. The V gene is TRBV5-4, the J gene TRBJ1-4; D unresolved. The CDR3 sequence is 13 residues long. The V gene's germline CDR1 is SGHNT and CDR2 YYREEE (reference sequence). V lost 1 base and J 8 bases, leaving 9 bases between the germline ends. The CDR3 DNA sequence: TGTGCCAGCAGCTTGCCCCCAGTAGAAAAACTGTTTTTT. Encoded protein: CASSLPPVEKLFF.

The chain employs TRBV4-3 and TRBJ2-7, with TRBD2 identical over 12 bases. The V gene's germline CDR1 is LGHNA and CDR2 YSLEER. CDR3 size: 16 residues. The junction had 3 bases not matched to a gene; V was cut back by 1 base and J by 2 bases. The CDR3 region is CASSQGLAGAAYEQYF. The CDR3 region has the DNA TGCGCCAGCAGCCAAGGACTAGCGGGGGCCGCCTACGAGCAGTACTTC.

J is TRBJ2-3 and V is TRBV5-4; D gene uncertain. The V and J ends lost 3 bases and 0 bases respectively, with 11 bases between them. The germline V gene has CDR1 SGHNT and CDR2 YYREEE (reference sequence). The CDR3 is 15 residues long. The CDR3 reads CASSSIGSSTDTQYF. The CDR3 DNA reads TGTGCCAGCAGCTCGATTGGTAGTAGCACAGATACGCAGTATTTT.

This clonotype was counted only a few times. This chain's CDR3 is CASSLAGLKRDGKLFF. CDR3 in DNA: TGTGCCAGCAGCTTAGCAGGCCTCAAGAGGGACGGAAAACTGTTTTTT. The rearrangement uses TRBV7-9 and TRBJ1-4, with D perhaps matching TRBD1 (5 bases). Trimming stripped 0 bases from V and 10 bases from J, with 18 bases between. Germline lookup yields CDR1 SEHNR and CDR2 FQNEAQ (reference sequence). The CDR3 covers 16 residues.

This clonotype was counted only a few times. CDR3 protein: CASSQDRRTLGETQYF. Written as DNA, the CDR3 is TGTGCCAGCAGCCAAGATCGTAGGACCCTGGGGGAGACCCAGTACTTC. V and J are TRBV3-1 and TRBJ2-5; no clear D. This CDR3 is 16 amino acids long. Germline CDR1 is LGHDT and CDR2 is YNNKEL (reference sequence). The V and J ends lost 0 bases and 5 bases respectively, with 16 bases between them.

The CDR3, as DNA: TGCAGTGCATTCAGGGGGACGGAGAGCAATCAGCCCCAGCATTTT. This gives the protein CSAFRGTESNQPQHF. This chain links TRBV20-1 with TRBJ1-5, with 7 bases matching TRBD1. The J segment lost 1 base and the V segment lost 6 bases, leaving 9 bases of the junction unmatched. CDR3 size: 15 residues. The germline CDR1 and CDR2 sequences are DFQATT and SNEGSKA (reference sequence).

The chain combines TRBV9 with TRBJ2-3, with D possibly matching TRBD2 (6 bases). Germline loops: CDR1 SGDLS, CDR2 YYNGEE. Trimming took 0 bases from V and 2 from J, leaving 16 bases between them. The CDR3 extends over 17 amino acids. CDR3 nucleotide sequence: TGTGCCAGCAGCGTAGGGGGGACTTCTTCACTCACAGATACGCAGTATTTT. Amino acids: CASSVGGTSSLTDTQYF.